What follows is one T cell receptor (beta chain) and its context. The record originates from a study of human CD8 memory T cell subsets. TCR beta libraries were made by UMI-labeled 5' RACE. One entry per CDR3 protein, without DNA, is what TCRdb gives after re-calling the 5' RACE reads. The sample spans thousands of distinct CDR3 sequences; the ten largest clones claim approximately 20%. The CCR7+ PD-1- TIGIT- phenotype marked stem-like memory CD8+ T cells (TSTEM). Healthy-donor buffy coats yielded the PBMC. Negative magnetic selection enriched total CD8+ T cells. CDR3 length equals 15 residues. The V gene's germline CDR1 is SGHVS and CDR2 FQNEAQ.

Sequenced sample: CD8+ stem-like memory T cells (TSCM and TCM) sorted from PBMCs. Subset denoted: stem-like memory CD8 T cells (TSTEM), CCR7+ PD-1- TIGIT-. The receptor was isolated from a human donor in good health. V gene TRBV7-8 combines with J gene TRBJ2-7; as DNA is missing, the TRBD1 call by TCRdb cannot be tested. The CDR3 loop reads CASRPRTGVLYEQYF.